This TCR beta chain came from a study of T cells after yellow fever vaccination. Details on this clonotype: The antigen remains unidentified.

Germline CDR1 is SEHNR and CDR2 is FQNEAQ (reference sequence). This CDR3 spans 11 amino acids. Trimming cost V 5 bases and J 5 bases, with 7 bases left between them. TCRdb redid the calling of the 5' RACE reads with MiXCR, one entry per CDR3 protein. The sample consists of hundreds of thousands of distinct CDR3 sequences, about 9.9% of them appearing once. Study outcomes and limitations: Boosting was followed by the reappearance of most primary-vaccination clones (roughly 95% CD4, about 90% CD8). Though it reached lower strength, the secondary response hit its peak faster, day 5 versus 15. Some clonotypes were seen in both the CD4 and the CD8 compartments. These made up a small share and likely arose from convergent recombination.

The rearrangement links TRBV7-9 to TRBJ2-7; D is undetermined. The sample in question was PBMCs, obtained on the day of the first yellow fever vaccination. The receptor was isolated from a man in his late teens or twenties who received the YFV17D yellow fever vaccine. The CDR3 nucleotides are TGTGCCAGCAGCAAAAGTAACGAGCAGTACTTC. It encodes CASSKSNEQYF.